Only a few counts were recorded for the clone carrying this T cell receptor (beta chain). Antigen specificity is unknown. The source of the sample is a study of blood T cells in healthy people across ages. Study in general: About one barcoded TCR beta cDNA was captured per two T cells. General study results and limits: Whereas aged donors had fewer naive CD4+ cells, long-lived donors had more of them and higher diversity.

PCR was performed a second time for about 7 to 12 cycles using a sample-barcoded 5' primer and a J-beta primer mix. TCRdb reprocessed the 5' RACE reads with MiXCR, giving one entry per CDR3 protein. The sample holds 730,000 or so distinct CDR3 sequences, around 38% seen once. Ranging in age from roughly 6 to 100, the donors were healthy Caucasian individuals from Russia. The study isolated at least 6.5 million PBMCs from each sample. CDR1 and CDR2 from the germline V gene are MNHEY and SVGAGI. This CDR3 has 16 residues. V was clipped by 6 bases and J by 6 bases; unmatched bases: 12. The TCR originated in a man older than 75 in good health. The specimen was blood. This rearrangement joins TRBV6-5 to TRBJ2-1, with TRBD2 matching over 9 bases. The CDR3, as DNA: TGTGCCAGCAGCCCCGCGTTGGCGGGGGGGGTCAATGAGCAGTTCTTC. Residues: CASSPALAGGVNEQFF.